This T cell receptor beta chain was sequenced during a study of CD8+CD57+ T cells in acquired aplastic anemia. Looking at the study overall: When averaged, DNA from sorted CD4+ and CD8+ cells came to approximately 3.2 ug.

Those patients picked for sequencing had displayed CD8+CD57+ cell expansion on flow cytometry. Severe acquired aplastic anemia affected all patients. This CDR3 comprises 15 residues. Germline V gives CDR1 LNHNV, CDR2 YYDKDF (reference sequence). The J segment lost 4 bases and the V segment lost 4 bases, leaving 8 bases of the junction unmatched. Overall study results and limits: Patient and control CD8+ Simpson's diversity was not significantly different. In common between the patients and the controls were more than 25 CD8+ CDR3 sequences.

Profiling that covered TCR beta VDJ and CDR3 relied on genomic DNA as its template. TCRdb recomputed calls from the reads with MiXCR, one row per CDR3 protein. The sample consists of 150,000 or so distinct CDR3 sequences, about half of them appearing once. This clonotype has just one count. Its antigen is not identified. This clonotype was sampled from a human donor with aplastic anemia. The V gene is TRBV15, the J gene TRBJ2-7, with 9 bases lining up with TRBD1. The specimen sequenced was sorted CD4+, CD8+, or CD8+CD57+ T cells (not recorded which) from PBMCs. The CDR3 DNA is TGTGCCACCAGCAACGGACAGGGGACGGATTACGAGCAGTACTTC. Translation: CATSNGQGTDYEQYF.